This T cell receptor beta chain appears in the sequencing data of a study of OX40 agonist ivuxolimab in advanced cancers. Only in-frame clones appear in the TCRdb table, and some are missing; sequencing was by immunoSEQ multiplex PCR. The table records about 100,000 clones, approximately 90% of them present only once. The germline gives CDR1 SQVTM, CDR2 ANQGSEA. Trimming stripped 4 bases from V and 3 bases from J, with 9 bases between. This CDR3 region has 12 residues. Sequences were derived from CD4+ or CD8+ T cells sorted from blood, sampled in a trial of the OX40 agonist ivuxolimab. The chain employs TRBV29-1 and TRBJ1-2, with no clear D. The sequence came from an adult with an advanced solid tumor such as melanoma, head and neck, liver or kidney cancer. CDR3 protein: CSVAFGDYGYTF. In DNA form, the CDR3 reads TGCAGCGTTGCGTTTGGGGACTATGGCTACACCTTC.